Following are 16 T cell receptor beta chains from one sample sequenced in a study of blood T cell repertoires in COVID-19. The data were produced by immunoSEQ multiplex PCR, yet TCRdb's version contains in-frame clones alone and is incomplete. The sample yields tens of thousands of clones, around nine tenths seen once. The sample consisted of peripheral blood. The receptors originated from a woman in her seventies with active COVID-19.

J is TRBJ1-2 and V is TRBV20-1; D ambiguous. Germline V gene sequence: CDR1 DFQATT, CDR2 SNEGSKA (reference sequence). V was pared by 6 bases and J by 8 bases, with 7 bases between. The CDR3 is 9 residues long. CDR3 DNA: TGCAGTGCAGCGCAGGGCTACACCTTC. It yields the protein CSAAQGYTF.

V is TRBV18 and J is TRBJ2-7, with 10 bases aligning to TRBD1. This CDR3 comprises 14 residues. Losses at the gene ends were 2 bases for V and 3 bases for J; bases not matched to a gene: 1. Germline CDR1 reads KGHSH; CDR2 reads LQKENI. The CDR3 DNA sequence: TGTGCCAGCTCACCAGGACAGGGGGACTACGAGCAGTACTTC. Its protein is CASSPGQGDYEQYF.

The chain recombines TRBV10-3 with TRBJ2-5, with TRBD1 matching over 10 bases. Germline assignment: CDR1 ENHRY and CDR2 SYGVKD. CDR3 length: 16 amino acids. After removal of 2 bases from V and 1 base from J, the junction contained 4 bases not matched to a gene. For the CDR3, the DNA is TGTGCCATCAGTGAGGGGGGACAGGGGTTCCAAGAGACCCAGTACTTC. Translating gives CAISEGGQGFQETQYF.

The CDR3 is CSAPYGGGYGYTF. DNA for the CDR3: TGCAGCGCCCCCTACGGGGGGGGCTATGGCTACACCTTC. The V and J genes are TRBV29-1 and TRBJ1-2; tentatively, D is TRBD1 (5 bases). Trimming took 7 bases from V and 4 from J, leaving 16 bases between them. The CDR3 extends over 13 amino acids. CDR1 is SQVTM and CDR2 is ANQGSEA in the germline V gene.

With respect to this clone: Germline is not matched at one junction end, which may reflect a read error. The V and J genes are TRBV24-1 and TRBJ2-1, with 9 bases aligning to TRBD2. Germline V gene data show CDR1 as KGHDR and CDR2 as SFDVKD. CDR3 length: 15 residues. CDR3 in DNA: TGTGCCACCGGAGGTGGGGGACTAGCCTATAATGAGCAGTTCTTC. Its translation: CATGGGGLAYNEQFF.

The rearrangement joins TRBV6-7 to TRBJ2-7; a possible D gene is TRBD1 (6 bases). TRBV6-7 is filed as an ORF, its function uncertain. V dropped 9 bases and J dropped 1 base, with 16 bases sitting between them. The length of the CDR3 is 14 residues. This CDR3 is CASSPGDRSYEQYF. The CDR3 nucleotides read TGTGCCAGTTCCCCGGGTGACAGGTCCTACGAGCAGTACTTC.

This chain connects TRBV3-1 (or the pseudogene TRBV3-2) to TRBJ1-2; a weak D match, TRBD1 (5 bases). V was pared by 0 bases and J by 6 bases, with 11 bases between. The CDR3 is 14 amino acids. Germline V lookup: CDR1 LGHDT, CDR2 YNNKEL (reference sequence). The CDR3 nucleotides are TGTGCCAGCAGCCAAGATTCTGGGGCCCATGGCTACACCTTC. Encoded protein: CASSQDSGAHGYTF.

The chain couples TRBV28 to TRBJ1-1; TRBD1 might be the D (6 bases). CDR3 length equals 14 residues. Germline values: CDR1 MDHEN, CDR2 SYDVKM. Trimming removed 1 base at V and 4 bases at J, with 10 bases between. CDR3 sequence: CASSLSRRGTEAFF. CDR3 sequence (DNA): TGTGCCAGCAGTTTATCTCGCAGGGGCACTGAAGCTTTCTTT.

The chain uses TRBV5-1 and TRBJ2-7; the match to TRBD1 covers 8 bases. The CDR3 is 15 amino acids. Germline CDR1 and CDR2: SGHRS and YFSETQ. Germline trimming cut 4 bases from V and 5 bases from J; bases unmatched to any gene: 11. The CDR3 protein is CASSTSGTGRNEQYF. CDR3 nucleotide sequence: TGCGCCAGCAGCACCTCCGGGACAGGCCGTAACGAGCAGTACTTC. The full variable domain, rest sourced from reference TRBV5-1 and TRBJ2-7, is KAGVTQTPRYLIKTRGQQVTLSCSPISGHRSVSWYQQTPGQGLQFLFEYFSETQRNKGNFPGRFSGRQFSNSRSEMNVSTLELGDSALYLCASSTSGTGRNEQYFGPGTRLTVT.

This sequence joins TRBV5-1 and TRBJ2-7; D is undetermined. The V gene lost 3 bases and the J gene lost 5 bases, with 12 bases spanning the gap. The CDR3 contains 13 residues. CDR1 and CDR2 (germline): SGHRS, YFSETQ. The CDR3 bases are TGCGCCAGCAGCTCCTCGAAGACACACGAGCAGTACTTC. Translating it yields CASSSSKTHEQYF. The complete variable domain, with remaining parts taken from reference TRBV5-1 and TRBJ2-7, reads KAGVTQTPRYLIKTRGQQVTLSCSPISGHRSVSWYQQTPGQGLQFLFEYFSETQRNKGNFPGRFSGRQFSNSRSEMNVSTLELGDSALYLCASSSSKTHEQYFGPGTRLTVT.

The V gene is TRBV19, the J gene TRBJ2-7; 9 bases fit TRBD2. The V and J ends lost 1 base and 2 bases, in that order; junction bases with no gene match: 6. The CDR3 is 16 residues long. Germline lookup yields CDR1 LNHDA and CDR2 SQIVND (reference sequence). In nucleotides, the CDR3 is TGTGCCAGTAGTATAGTGGGAAAGCGGGAGGCCTACGAGCAGTACTTC. Translated: CASSIVGKREAYEQYF.

The genes are TRBV5-3 and TRBJ2-1, with 13 bases lining up with TRBD2. TRBV5-3 counts as an open reading frame of uncertain function. This CDR3 spans 19 amino acids. V gave up 0 bases and J gave up 1 base; unmatched junction bases: 7. The CDR3 DNA follows: TGTGCCAGAAGCTTGGGGACTAGCGGGAGTGGACGGTCCTACAATGAGCAGTTCTTC. It yields the protein CARSLGTSGSGRSYNEQFF.

The DNA of the CDR3 is TGCGCCAGCAGCTTGGATGCTAGCGGGAGGAGAAGCCCCTACGAGCAGTACTTC. This sequence encodes CASSLDASGRRSPYEQYF. This sequence joins TRBV5-1 and TRBJ2-7, with 11 bases lining up with TRBD2. The germline V gene has CDR1 SGHRS and CDR2 YFSETQ. The CDR3 runs to 18 residues. V dropped 0 bases and J dropped 2; count of bases not matched to a gene: 10.

This chain connects TRBV18 to TRBJ2-5; D is perhaps TRBD2 (6 bases). Germline V gives CDR1 KGHSH, CDR2 LQKENI. Trimming left V 3 bases short and J 3 bases short, with 11 bases between. The CDR3 sequence is 14 residues long. Here the CDR3 DNA reads TGTGCCAGCTCACCGGGACCGGGAGAAGAGACCCAGTACTTC. This translates into CASSPGPGEETQYF. Drawing the rest from reference TRBV18 and TRBJ2-5, the complete variable domain is NAGVMQNPRHLVRRRGQEARLRCSPMKGHSHVYWYRQLPEEGLKFMVYLQKENIIDESGMPKERFSAEFPKEGPSILRIQQVVRGDSAAYFCASSPGPGEETQYFGPGTRLLVL.

The chain joins TRBV5-6 to TRBJ2-1; no clear D. The V and J ends lost 4 bases and 9 bases respectively, with 14 bases between them. Germline-derived CDR1 and CDR2 are SGHDT and YYEEEE. CDR3 length: 13 residues. CDR3 residues: CASSLNRPGEQFF. The DNA of the CDR3 is TGTGCCAGCAGCCTAAACCGTCCTGGTGAGCAGTTCTTC.

This clone was seen only a few times. The chain uses TRBV5-5 and TRBJ1-6, with D unresolved. Trimming took off 0 bases at V and 5 bases at J, with 6 bases between the two ends. The CDR3 covers 14 residues. Germline V gives CDR1 SGHKS, CDR2 YYEKEE (reference sequence). The CDR3 nucleotides read TGTGCCAGCAGCTTGGATCCAAATAATTCACCCCTCCACTTT. Protein: CASSLDPNNSPLHF.